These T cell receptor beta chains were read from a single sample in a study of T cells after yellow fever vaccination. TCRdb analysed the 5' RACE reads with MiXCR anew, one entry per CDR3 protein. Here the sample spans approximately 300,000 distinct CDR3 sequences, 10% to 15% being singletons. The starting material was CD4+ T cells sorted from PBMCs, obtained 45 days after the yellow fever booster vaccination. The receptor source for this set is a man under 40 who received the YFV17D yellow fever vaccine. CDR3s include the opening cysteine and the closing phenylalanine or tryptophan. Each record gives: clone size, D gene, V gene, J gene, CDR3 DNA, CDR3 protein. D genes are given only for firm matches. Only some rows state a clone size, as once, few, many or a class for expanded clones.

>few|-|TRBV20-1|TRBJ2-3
TGCAGTGCTAGATCCTCCACAGATACGCAGTATTTT
CSARSSTDTQYF
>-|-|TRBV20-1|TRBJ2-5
TGCAGTGCTAGAGCTCAAGATGGAAAAGAGACCCAGTACTTC
CSARAQDGKETQYF
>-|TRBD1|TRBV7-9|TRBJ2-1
TGTGCCAGCAGACCCGGGACAGGGAAGTTCTTC
CASRPGTGKFF
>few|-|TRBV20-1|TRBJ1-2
TGCAGTGCTAGAGGGGGACCGGCGAGTGGCTACACCTTC
CSARGGPASGYTF
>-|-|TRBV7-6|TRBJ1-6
TGTGCCAGCAGCTCGGACAGCTCCTATAATTCACCCCTCCACTTT
CASSSDSSYNSPLHF
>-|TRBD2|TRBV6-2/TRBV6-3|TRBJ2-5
TGTGCCAGCAGCTACATCCGACTAGCGGGAAGTGAGACCCAGTACTTC
CASSYIRLAGSETQYF
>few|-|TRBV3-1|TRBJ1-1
TGTGCCAGCAGCCTCACTTCAGGGGTGAACACTGAAGCTTTCTTT
CASSLTSGVNTEAFF
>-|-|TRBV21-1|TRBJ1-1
TGTGCCAGCAGCCCCGGGACAGGGTTGGCTTTCTTT
CASSPGTGLAFF
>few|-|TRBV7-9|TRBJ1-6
TGTGCCAGCAGCTTTAACAGCCAAGGTTCACCCCTCCACTTT
CASSFNSQGSPLHF
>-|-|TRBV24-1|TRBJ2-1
TGTGCCACCAGTGTCTCAGGGGGGGGGTACAATGAGCAGTTCTTC
CATSVSGGGYNEQFF
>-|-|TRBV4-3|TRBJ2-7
TGCGCCAGCAGCCTACAGAGTACTTCCTACGAGCAGTACTTC
CASSLQSTSYEQYF
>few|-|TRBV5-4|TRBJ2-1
TGTGCCACCTTTACAGCTAATGAGCAGTTCTTC
CATFTANEQFF
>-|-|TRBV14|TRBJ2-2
TGTGCCAGCAGCCGCAGGGTGAACACCGGGGAGCTGTTTTTT
CASSRRVNTGELFF
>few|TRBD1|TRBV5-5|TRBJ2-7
TGTGCCAGCAGCTTGTTGTTGGCCGGACAGGGCTACGAGCAGTACTTC
CASSLLLAGQGYEQYF
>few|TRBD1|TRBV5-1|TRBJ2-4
TGCGCCAGCAGTCCTAGAGGACAGGGGGCCCTTTACTTC
CASSPRGQGALYF
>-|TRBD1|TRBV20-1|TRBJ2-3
TGCAGTGCTAGACCACGGGACAGGGGTTTTGTTCTGCAGTATTTT
CSARPRDRGFVLQYF
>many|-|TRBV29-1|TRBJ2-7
TGCAGCGTTGAAGACTCTCTAGCACTCTCCTACGAGCAGTACTTC
CSVEDSLALSYEQYF
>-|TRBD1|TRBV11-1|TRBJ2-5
TGTGCCAGCAGCAACCGGGACAGGGGACCCCAAGAGACCCAGTACTTC
CASSNRDRGPQETQYF
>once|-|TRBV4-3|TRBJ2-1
TGCGCCAGCAGCCAAGGTTCCAGCTGGGAGCAGTTCTTC
CASSQGSSWEQFF
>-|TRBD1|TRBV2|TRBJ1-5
TGTGCCAGCAGCGAGGACAGGGAAATTCAGCCCCAGCATTTT
CASSEDREIQPQHF
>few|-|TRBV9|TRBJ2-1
TGTGCCAGCAGCGTAGGGCAAATAAACTACAATGAGCAGTTCTTC
CASSVGQINYNEQFF
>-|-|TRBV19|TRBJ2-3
TGTGCCAGTAAACGGAGGGGTGAGGGCACAGATACGCAGTATTTT
CASKRRGEGTDTQYF
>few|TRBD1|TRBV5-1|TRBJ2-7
TGCGCCAGCAGGGCGGGACAGGGGTCCGAGCAGTACTTC
CASRAGQGSEQYF
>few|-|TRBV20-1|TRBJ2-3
TGCAGTGCTAGAACCCCCCCCCATTTACGCACAGATACGCAGTATTTT
CSARTPPHLRTDTQYF
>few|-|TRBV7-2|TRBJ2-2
TGTGCCAGCGGTCTTGAGGTCGGGGAGCTGTTTTTT
CASGLEVGELFF
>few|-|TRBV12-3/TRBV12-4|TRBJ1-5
TGTGCCAGCGGCAGGCCTAATCAGCCCCAGCATTTT
CASGRPNQPQHF
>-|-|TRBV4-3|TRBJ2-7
TGCGCCAGCAGCCAAGTTAGCGCCTCCGGGTACGAGCAGTACTTC
CASSQVSASGYEQYF
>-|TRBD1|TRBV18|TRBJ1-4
TGTGCCAGCTCACCAGGGACAGCCCTAAAACTGTTTTTT
CASSPGTALKLFF
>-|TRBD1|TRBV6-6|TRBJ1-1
TGTGCCAGCAGTTACGGGGACAGAGAAGCTTTCTTT
CASSYGDREAFF
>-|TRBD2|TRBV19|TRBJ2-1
TGTGCCAGTAGCGTAGCGGGAGGGCCCTACAATGAGCAGTTCTTC
CASSVAGGPYNEQFF
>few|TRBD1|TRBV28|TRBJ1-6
TGTGCCAGCAGTTTATTTCGGGACAGCAATTCACCCCTCCACTTT
CASSLFRDSNSPLHF
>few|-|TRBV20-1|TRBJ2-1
TGCAGTGCTAGAGATCTGGCGTCCTACAATGAGCAGTTCTTC
CSARDLASYNEQFF
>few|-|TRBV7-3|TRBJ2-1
TGTGCCAGCAGCTCAGGTAGTCGGGGGGCTGAGCAGTTCTTC
CASSSGSRGAEQFF
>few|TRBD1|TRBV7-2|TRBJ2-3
TGTGCCAGCAGCCCAGGGGGCTGGTACCCCGATACGCAGTATTTT
CASSPGGWYPDTQYF
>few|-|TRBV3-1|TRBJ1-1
TGTGCCAGCAGCCAAGTGGAGGGTGCTGAAGCTTTCTTT
CASSQVEGAEAFF
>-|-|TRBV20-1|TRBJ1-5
TGCAGTGCTAGAGGGATATGGAGGGGACGCGCTTATAGCAATCAGCCCCAGCATTTT
CSARGIWRGRAYSNQPQHF
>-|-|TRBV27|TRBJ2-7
TGTGCCAGTAAGGACGCCGCCTCCTACGAGCAGTACTTC
CASKDAASYEQYF
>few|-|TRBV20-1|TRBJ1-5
TGCAGTGCTATCCGGGCCGGCCAGAATCAGCCCCAGCATTTT
CSAIRAGQNQPQHF
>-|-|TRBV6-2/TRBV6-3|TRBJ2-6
TGTGCCAGCAGTTCGACCCGGGAGGCCAACGTCCTGACTTTC
CASSSTREANVLTF
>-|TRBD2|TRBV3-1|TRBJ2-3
TGTGCCAGCAGCGACGGCGGGAGTTTCCTAGATACGCAGTATTTT
CASSDGGSFLDTQYF
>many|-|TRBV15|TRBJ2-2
TGTGCCACCAGCATGCTAGCGAACACCGGGGAGCTGTTTTTT
CATSMLANTGELFF
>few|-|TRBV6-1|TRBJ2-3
TGTGCCAGCAGAAGACTGCAAGCTAGCACAGATACGCAGTATTTT
CASRRLQASTDTQYF
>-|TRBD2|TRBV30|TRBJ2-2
TGTGCCTGGAGTCTAAGCGGGAGCCCCACCGGGGAGCTGTTTTTT
CAWSLSGSPTGELFF
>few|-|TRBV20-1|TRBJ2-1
TGCAGTGCTAGAGATCTGCTAAATGAGCAGTTCTTC
CSARDLLNEQFF
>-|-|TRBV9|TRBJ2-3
TGTGCCAGCAGCGTAGTAGGTGATACGCAGTATTTT
CASSVVGDTQYF
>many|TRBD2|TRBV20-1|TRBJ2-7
TGCAGTGCCACCGGTAGCGGGGCCACCTACGAGCAGTACTTC
CSATGSGATYEQYF
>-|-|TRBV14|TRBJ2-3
TGTGCCAGCAGCCTGCACGCGGGCTTGGATACGCAGTATTTT
CASSLHAGLDTQYF
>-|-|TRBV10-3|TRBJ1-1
TGTGCCATCGGGGGGGCAGAGACTGAAGCTTTCTTT
CAIGGAETEAFF
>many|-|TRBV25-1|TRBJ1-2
TGTGCCAGCAGTGAACAACAGAGTAACTATGGCTACACCTTC
CASSEQQSNYGYTF
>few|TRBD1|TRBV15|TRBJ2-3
TGTGCCACCAGCAGAGTTCCGGGACAGGGCACAGATACGCAGTATTTT
CATSRVPGQGTDTQYF